This TCR beta chain was identified during a study of cytomegalovirus exposure and HLA in healthy donors (dated by TCRdb to the late 2010s). Background for the entire study: According to an earlier analysis of 587 of the donors, about 190 million T cells yielded some 120 million unique TCR beta sequences and approximately 300 Gb of sequence data. An early release covering just under 650 HLA-typed donors comprised 250 to 350 gigabases of sequencing data and around 80 million unique TCR sequences. The genetic ancestry cluster associated with self-reported Caucasian donors included 81% of the 300 to 400 genotyped donors. The aim of the study was to test whether cataloging public T cell receptors could identify signatures of past pathogen exposure. The study used immunosequencing to profile the T cell repertoires of approximately 640 subjects and linked those repertoires to cytomegalovirus serostatus. Besides the first cohort of hundreds of subjects, a separate validation cohort made up of over 95 different subjects was used. High-throughput TCR immunosequencing, statistical association of individual TCRs with disease status, and machine learning were combined to predict cytomegalovirus infection status. To study patterns of TCR occurrence, a later analysis re-analyzed previously published TCR beta repertoires from 700 or so donors and added high-resolution HLA genotyping. The later analysis used no new phenotypic data to find candidate immune exposures, relying instead on TCR beta sequences and their occurrence across donors. To decide whether each TCR beta V gene segment behaved as functional or pseudogenic, an earlier analysis of some 600 of the donors relied on high-throughput TCR beta sequencing. Alongside the repertoire data, information on donor age, sex, ethnicity and CMV serostatus was compiled. Genome-wide SNP genotypes for about 65% of the roughly 670 donors were used in a later genetic analysis, which treated that subset as a discovery cohort. All discovery cohort repertoires had been generated using a single sequencing platform. Class I and class II HLA loci were covered by the typing at four-digit resolution. The number of typed donors differed by locus: about 629-640 for A, B, C, DRB1 and DQB1; roughly 510 for DQA1; around 610 for DPA1; and about 470 for DPB1. Several DR-DQ haplotypes were treated as single units for association and clustering because of strong linkage in the cohort. On average, roughly 250,000 unique TCR beta nucleotide sequences were sequenced per donor among 398 genotyped donors of the cohort, with roughly 18% of those sequences being non-productive. Study-wide conclusions, independent of this receptor: HLA typing was unavailable for some donors at each locus, so association tests used only the typed subset. Because counts were too low, roughly 16 rarely observed V segments, including chromosome 9 orphons, were excluded from the earlier analysis of several hundred of the donors. In vitro tests confirmed that a few of the cytomegalovirus-associated TCR beta chains recognize cytomegalovirus antigens. Assigning TCR associations to individual alleles was difficult when HLA alleles, especially DR and DQ, strongly co-occurred. A later genetic analysis associated a missense DCLRE1C variant with V-gene and J-gene trimming of TCR beta chains, and an independent cohort replicated the association. The cohort was sequenced for TCR beta chains only, and without alpha or paired-chain data the features that could be detected were limited. The sequencing pipeline was judged likely to have produced a cluster of highly shared sequence variants as a technical artifact. A further reported finding was that TCR beta sequences accurately predicted the HLA-A and HLA-B alleles for most subjects in the first cohort. In a later analysis, the rate of TCR association differed among HLA loci, with DRB1 alleles having the most associated TCRs and HLA-C alleles having the fewest. Compared with equally common non-associated chains, HLA-associated TCR beta chains in a later analysis were more clonally expanded and had lower generation probabilities. For the cohort, immune exposure information was limited to CMV serostatus. Cytomegalovirus status was reported to be diagnosed by the classifier with high specificity and sensitivity in both the original and validation cohorts. The study gave a list of 150 to 200 TCR beta chains associated with cytomegalovirus. Most TCR sequences were observed very rarely across donors, whereas some public TCRs were present in many individuals. According to the authors, the approach could potentially be generalized to other disease states and immunological phenotypes. Because the 87-base-pair reads could not distinguish some IMGT-functional V segments, including TRBV6-2 and TRBV6-3, those segments were excluded. Specific HLA alleles were associated with some 15,000 TCR beta sequences at a false discovery rate of 0.05 in a later analysis. In a later genetic analysis, fewer N-insertions in productive TCRs were reported among donors in an Asian-associated ancestry cluster than the roughly 700-donor mean. The presence/absence analyses assumed that sequencing depth was roughly uniform across donors, and that assumption may not be true. In a later analysis, several top co-occurrence clusters were reported to appear linked to parvovirus B19, influenza, CMV and Epstein-Barr virus. An earlier analysis of 587 of the donors showed that most TCR beta V segments appeared in productive rearrangements either about 87% or about 30% of the time, which broadly matched IMGT annotations. According to a later analysis, most CMV-associated TCR beta chains appeared to be HLA-restricted, and the HLA associations seemed to be driven largely by CMV exposure. Correlated functional status among segregating V segments might reflect linkage disequilibrium, but an unknown experimental factor could not be ruled out.

CDR3 length: 18 amino acids, cysteine to phenylalanine. CDR3 DNA only is kept here, 54 bases in frame from base 1. V has 1 base trimmed and J has 4 bases trimmed; junction bases matching no gene number 10. CDR1 and CDR2 were assigned from the germline V gene as LGHNA and YNFKEQ. The cohort was made up of several hundred healthy bone marrow donors. All cohort members were sampled while nominally healthy, although unrecorded immune exposures were likely present. The donor tested CMV seronegative, placing the donor among the 350 to 400 seronegative members of the cohort. A peripheral blood sample was provided by each donor, and peripheral blood mononuclear cells were used for TCR beta sequencing. Genomic DNA extraction from the blood cell samples was performed with the Qiagen DNeasy Blood Extraction Kit. This clone was counted once. Its antigen is not yet known. No base qualities exist here, and no much larger clone lies one base off it.

Libraries came from the immunoSEQ multiplex PCR assay. For the multiplex PCR, a mixture combining 60 forward primers for TCR Vbeta segments and 13 reverse primers for TCR Jbeta segments was used. The CDR3 region of rearranged TCR beta genes was amplified from genomic DNA with a multiplex PCR assay. The Illumina HiSeq System was used to sequence the amplified TCR beta libraries as 87-base-pair reads. Turning to the authors' computational methods: In a later analysis, 77 million or so unique TCR beta chains were counted across the roughly 700 repertoires, and roughly 10 million of these chains were shared by at least two donors. To remove PCR and sequencing errors, raw reads were error-corrected and collapsed into unique sequences using a nearest-neighbor algorithm that merged closely related sequences. To assign V, D and J gene segments, CDR3 sequences were aligned to IMGT reference sequences. For a sequence to be retained, at least a six-nucleotide match to both a V gene segment and a J gene segment was required. Rearrangements were classified as productive when the CDR3 lacked stop codons and remained in frame with V and J, and all other rearrangements were classified as non-productive. CDR3 was defined according to IMGT convention as the region running from the second conserved V-encoded cysteine to the conserved J-encoded phenylalanine. Sequences without an unambiguous match to a single V gene segment were excluded from the earlier analysis of approximately 560 of the donors. An earlier analysis of 500 to 700 of the donors classified V segments as functional when productive rearrangements were above 56.7% and as segregating when the standard deviation between donors was above 5%. A statistical classification framework was built for diagnosing cytomegalovirus status from the catalog of TCR beta chain sequences. In a later analysis, TCR nucleotide sequences were compared against IMGT/GENE-DB human TR gene sequences so that V and J genes could be assigned. In a later analysis, CDR3 sequences and most-parsimonious VDJ recombination scenarios were assigned using the TCRdist pipeline. In a later analysis, each TCR beta chain was defined by its CDR3 amino acid sequence together with its V-gene family, and reads lacking a unique V-gene family were excluded. To address suspected cross-contamination and a sequencing artifact, a later analysis removed 592 highly shared, low-generation-probability nucleotide sequences. For each public chain, a later analysis derived a clonal expansion index from normalized ranks of inferred template counts within each repertoire. A later analysis computed generation probabilities with a VDJ recombination model fitted to out-of-frame rearrangements, and checked the results against IGoR. In a later analysis, TCR-TCR, TCR-HLA and TCR-CMV co-occurrence was scored with hypergeometric tests, and a repertoire-size bias correction was applied to TCR pairs. In a later analysis, false discovery rates were estimated by permuting HLA or CMV assignments 20 times. A later analysis grouped co-occurring TCRs with DBSCAN, adding TCRdist sequence similarity when clustering within HLA-allele-positive subsets. Repertoires with fewer than 30,000 or more than 120,000 public chains were left out of co-occurrence clustering, as were about 5 repertoires with anomalous nucleotide sharing. TCRdb limited this immuneACCESS table to in-frame rearrangements with V and J called. A share of clones is missing; checked studies link under half to unresolved V genes, and the rest is unexplained. V, J and clone size are those of that table, while D and trimming were read from the DNA. A total of approximately 130,000 clones appear in this sample, roughly 82% of them only once. Over 1% of the sample is in the top ten clones.

The receptor was isolated from a boy between 5 and 17 years old in good health and CMV-seronegative. This chain joins TRBV4-2 to TRBJ2-2; 9 middle bases align to TRBD2. The specimen was PBMCs. Read as DNA, the sequence is TGTGCCAGCAGCCAAGGATGGCCTAGCGGGGCCCTCACCGGGGAGCTGTTTTTT. Its protein product is CASSQGWPSGALTGELFF.